Listed below are T cell receptor beta chains from one sample, sequenced in a study of blood T cell repertoires in COVID-19. Data came from immunoSEQ multiplex PCR; TCRdb stores just in-frame clones and leaves some out. The sample lists just over 35,000 clones, roughly 87% occurring once. Sample: peripheral blood. The receptors come from a man aged 60-69 years with acute or convalescent COVID-19. Both conserved end residues are part of each CDR3. D genes are given only for firm matches. Where a row states a size, it is once, few, many or the class of an expanded clone; other rows omit it.

V	D	J	size	CDR3	DNA
TRBV5-4	TRBD2	TRBJ2-5	NA	CASSFPGLATQETQYF	TGTGCCAGCAGCTTTCCGGGACTAGCGACTCAAGAGACCCAGTACTTC
TRBV6-5	TRBD1	TRBJ1-2	NA	CASSLQGAGGYTF	TGTGCCAGCAGTTTACAGGGGGCGGGTGGCTACACCTTC
TRBV5-6	TRBD1	TRBJ1-1	few	CASSLLTGGTEAFF	TGTGCCAGCAGCTTGTTGACAGGGGGAACTGAAGCTTTCTTT
TRBV19	TRBD1	TRBJ2-2	NA	CASSNRGPGELFF	TGTGCCAGTAGTAACAGGGGCCCCGGGGAGCTGTTTTTT
TRBV10-2	NA	TRBJ1-5	NA	CASRRQDALNQPQHF	TGCGCCAGCAGAAGACAGGATGCCTTGAATCAGCCCCAGCATTTT
TRBV14	NA	TRBJ1-1	NA	CASSSQPNTEAFF	TGTGCCAGCAGCTCACAGCCGAACACTGAAGCTTTCTTT
TRBV19	TRBD2	TRBJ2-7	NA	CASSKAGTSGFYEQYF	TGTGCCAGTAGTAAGGCGGGGACTAGCGGGTTCTACGAGCAGTACTTC
TRBV9	NA	TRBJ1-3	NA	CASSKLGHGGSGNTIYF	TGTGCCAGCAGCAAATTGGGACACGGCGGCTCTGGAAACACCATATATTTT
TRBV28	TRBD1	TRBJ1-2	NA	CASIHRGPPTNYGYTF	TGTGCCAGCATTCACAGGGGCCCTCCCACTAACTATGGCTACACCTTC
TRBV27	NA	TRBJ2-7	NA	CASSRGQAFYEQYF	TGTGCCAGCAGTAGGGGACAAGCTTTCTACGAGCAGTACTTC
TRBV10-3	TRBD1	TRBJ2-7	NA	CATSGTGDHEQYF	TGTGCCACTTCAGGGACAGGGGATCACGAGCAGTACTTC
TRBV12-3/TRBV12-4	NA	TRBJ1-1	NA	CASSLERNTEAFF	TGTGCCAGCAGTTTAGAGAGGAACACTGAAGCTTTCTTT
TRBV9	TRBD2	TRBJ2-3	once	CASSVAPTSGRLDTQYF	TGTGCCAGCAGCGTAGCCCCGACTAGCGGGAGACTAGATACGCAGTATTTT
TRBV2	NA	TRBJ1-6	NA	CASSGVRLPSYSPLHF	TGTGCCAGCAGTGGGGTGCGACTCCCGTCGTATTCACCCCTCCACTTT
TRBV5-6	TRBD2	TRBJ2-5	NA	CASSDPGTSGRKAQYF	TGTGCCAGCAGCGACCCCGGGACTAGCGGCCGCAAGGCCCAGTACTTC
TRBV9	NA	TRBJ2-1	NA	CASSPPPGQSGNEQFF	TGTGCCAGCAGCCCTCCCCCAGGACAGTCTGGCAATGAGCAGTTCTTC
TRBV28	TRBD2	TRBJ2-1	NA	CASSLSSGRPSYNEQFF	TGTGCCAGCAGTTTATCTAGCGGGAGGCCCTCCTACAATGAGCAGTTCTTC
TRBV6-6	NA	TRBJ1-2	NA	CASSPRENYGYTF	TGTGCCAGCAGCCCAAGGGAGAACTATGGCTACACCTTC
TRBV10-3	NA	TRBJ1-4	NA	CAISDSRTNEKLFF	TGTGCCATCAGTGATAGCAGAACTAATGAAAAACTGTTTTTT
TRBV27	NA	TRBJ2-5	NA	CASSLWSVKGQGTQYF	TGTGCCAGCAGTTTGTGGTCAGTAAAGGGACAAGGGACCCAGTACTTC
TRBV19	TRBD1	TRBJ2-1	NA	CASSLPGGAVEQFF	TGTGCCAGTAGTCTCCCAGGGGGAGCAGTAGAGCAGTTCTTC
TRBV28	TRBD1	TRBJ1-2	NA	CASSQGTGGRGYTF	TGTGCCAGCAGCCAGGGGACAGGGGGAAGAGGCTACACCTTC
TRBV28	NA	TRBJ2-2	NA	CASSYGPTGELFF	TGTGCCAGCAGTTATGGGCCAACCGGGGAGCTGTTTTTT
TRBV5-1	TRBD1	TRBJ2-2	NA	CASSWDSQNTGELFF	TGCGCCAGCAGCTGGGACAGCCAGAACACCGGGGAGCTGTTTTTT
TRBV10-2	TRBD1	TRBJ1-1	NA	CATETILGTGVSEAFF	TGCGCCACCGAAACCATTTTGGGGACAGGGGTCTCTGAAGCTTTCTTT